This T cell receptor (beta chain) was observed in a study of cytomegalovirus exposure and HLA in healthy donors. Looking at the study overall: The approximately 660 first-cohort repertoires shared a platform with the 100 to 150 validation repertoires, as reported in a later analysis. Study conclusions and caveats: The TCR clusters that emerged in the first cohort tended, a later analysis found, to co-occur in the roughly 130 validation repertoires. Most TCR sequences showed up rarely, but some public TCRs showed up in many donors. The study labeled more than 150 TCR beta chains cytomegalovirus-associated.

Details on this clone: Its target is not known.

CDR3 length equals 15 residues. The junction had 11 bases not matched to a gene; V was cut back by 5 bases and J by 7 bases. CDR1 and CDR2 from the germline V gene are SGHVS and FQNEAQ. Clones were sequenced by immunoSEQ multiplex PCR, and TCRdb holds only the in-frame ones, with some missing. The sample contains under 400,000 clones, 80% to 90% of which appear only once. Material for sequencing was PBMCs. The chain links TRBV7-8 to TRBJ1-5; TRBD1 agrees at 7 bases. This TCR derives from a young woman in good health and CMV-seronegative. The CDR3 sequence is CASSIRGTDKQPQHF. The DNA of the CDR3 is TGTGCCAGCAGCATCCGTGGGACAGACAAACAGCCCCAGCATTTT.